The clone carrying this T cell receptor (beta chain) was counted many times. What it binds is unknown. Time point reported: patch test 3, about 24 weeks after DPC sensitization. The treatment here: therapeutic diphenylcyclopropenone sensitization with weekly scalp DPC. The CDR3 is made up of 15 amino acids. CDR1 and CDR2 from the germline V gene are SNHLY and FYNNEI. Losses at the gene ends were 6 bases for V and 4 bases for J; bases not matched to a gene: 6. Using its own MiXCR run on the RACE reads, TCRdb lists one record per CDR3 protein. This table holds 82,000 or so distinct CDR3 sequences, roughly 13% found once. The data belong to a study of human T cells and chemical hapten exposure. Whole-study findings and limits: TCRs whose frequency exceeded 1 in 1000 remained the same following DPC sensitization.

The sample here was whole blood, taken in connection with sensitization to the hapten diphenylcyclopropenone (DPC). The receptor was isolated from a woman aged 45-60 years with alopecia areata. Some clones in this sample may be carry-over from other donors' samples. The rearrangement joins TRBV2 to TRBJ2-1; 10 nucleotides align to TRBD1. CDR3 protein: CASRTDRGLYNEQFF. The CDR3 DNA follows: TGTGCCAGCAGAACTGACAGGGGGCTGTACAATGAGCAGTTCTTC.